This TCR beta chain emerged from a study of blood T cell repertoires in COVID-19. The overall study: Whether acute or convalescent, the COVID-19 samples came from the United States, Italy and Spain. PBMCs, B-cell-depleted T cells, or T cells provided the cDNA or gDNA that made up the material.

In this sample, this clone turned up a few times. Trimming pared 4 bases from V and 5 bases from J, leaving 18 bases between. The CDR3 extends over 16 amino acids. Germline assignment: CDR1 MGHRA and CDR2 YSYEKL. How the authors handled the data: By means of reference gene primer amplification, nucleated cell counts were estimated. The protocol was immunoSEQ multiplex PCR, while the TCRdb copy is restricted to in-frame clones and leaves out a portion. V and J calls plus clone size are reproduced from that table; the DNA served to infer D and trimming. The sample records roughly 700,000 clones, over 80% being singletons.

The chain couples TRBV4-1 to TRBJ1-5; D may be TRBD1 (5 bases). The origin of this receptor is a woman between 18 and 29 years old with acute or convalescent COVID-19. The specimen sequenced was peripheral blood. CDR3 bases: TGCGCCAGCAGCCCTTGGGACGGAGGGCATGATCAGCCCCAGCATTTT. Amino acids: CASSPWDGGHDQPQHF.